The source of this T cell receptor beta chain is a study of T cells after somatic rescue of genetic block. Generated by immunoSEQ multiplex PCR, the TCRdb table keeps only in-frame clones and is missing some. Of 85,000 to 90,000 clones in the sample, 85% to 90% were seen once. Trimming took off 0 bases at V and 0 bases at J, with 14 bases between the two ends. This CDR3 has 18 residues. Looked up from germline, CDR1 is SEHNR and CDR2 is FQNEAQ (reference sequence). The source material was peripheral blood mononuclear cells (PBMCs). The chain employs TRBV7-9 and TRBJ1-4, with D unclear. The receptor's source is a woman aged 18-29 years. The CDR3 DNA is TGTGCCAGCAGCTTAGCGCGTTCGGCAGATGCAACTAATGAAAAACTGTTTTTT. It translates to CASSLARSADATNEKLFF.